This T cell receptor (beta chain) stems from a study of T-cell reconstitution after alpha-beta-depleted transplantation in children. There are 15 residues in the CDR3. V was pared by 1 base and J by 7 bases, with 17 bases between. The germline CDR1 and CDR2 sequences are DFQATT and SNEGSKA (reference sequence). Preparation of the TCRbeta library used unique molecular identifiers. TCRdb itself ran the PCR reads through MiXCR, one entry per CDR3 protein. In the table there are some 490,000 distinct CDR3 sequences, around 12% of which are singletons. The source material was PBMCs from the stem cell graft donor, sampled from the stem cell graft. The receptor's source is a human donor who donated a stem cell graft to a child with combined immunodeficiency. The V gene is TRBV20-1, the J gene TRBJ2-1; D is perhaps TRBD1 or TRBD2 (6 bases each). The DNA for the CDR3 is TGCAGTGCTAGAGTTCCGGTGGGGGGCCGAAATGAGCAGTTCTTC. It yields the protein CSARVPVGGRNEQFF.